This is a list of T cell receptor beta chains from one sample in a study of cytomegalovirus exposure and HLA in healthy donors. The protocol was immunoSEQ multiplex PCR, while the TCRdb copy is restricted to in-frame clones and leaves out a portion. Here the sample spans fewer than 200,000 clones, less than 85% being singletons. Sequencing input: PBMCs. Receptor source: a man aged 18 to 30 in good health and CMV-seropositive. Each CDR3 is given with its conserved first and last residue. A D gene is named only where the DNA matches it firmly. Some rows have no size entry. The others give once, few or many, or a class for an expanded clone.

J | size | V | D | CDR3 | DNA
TRBJ1-1 | NA | TRBV30 | NA | CAWSNGPEAFF | TGTGCCTGGAGTAACGGTCCTGAAGCTTTCTTT
TRBJ2-3 | NA | TRBV6-5 | NA | CASSQGPVLDTQYF | TGTGCCAGCAGTCAGGGGCCCGTATTAGATACGCAGTATTTT
TRBJ2-5 | NA | TRBV13 | TRBD2 | CASSAGLADQETQYF | TGTGCCAGCAGCGCGGGACTAGCGGATCAAGAGACCCAGTACTTC
TRBJ2-7 | NA | TRBV27 | TRBD1 | CASRRVSTGSNEQYF | TGTGCCAGCAGAAGGGTATCGACAGGGTCTAACGAGCAGTACTTC
TRBJ2-3 | NA | TRBV20-1 | TRBD2 | CSAGPSGRYF | TGCAGTGCTGGCCCCAGCGGGAGGTATTTT
TRBJ2-5 | NA | TRBV30 | TRBD2 | CAWDKGLAKETQYF | TGTGCCTGGGATAAAGGACTAGCGAAGGAGACCCAGTACTTC
TRBJ2-1 | NA | TRBV6-6 | NA | CASSYAIGGPVNEQFF | TGTGCCAGCAGTTATGCTATCGGGGGGCCTGTGAATGAGCAGTTCTTC
TRBJ1-2 | NA | TRBV14 | NA | CASSRTGPPGAGYTF | TGTGCCAGCAGCCGAACCGGGCCCCCGGGAGCTGGCTACACCTTC
TRBJ2-7 | NA | TRBV4-1 | TRBD2 | CASSQASGSSYEQYF | TGCGCCAGCAGCCAAGCTAGCGGGAGCTCCTACGAGCAGTACTTC
TRBJ2-1 | NA | TRBV30 | TRBD2 | CAWSSINSGRFF | TGTGCCTGGAGTTCCATTAATAGCGGGCGATTCTTC
TRBJ1-5 | NA | TRBV28 | NA | CASSFQLTGNQPQHF | TGTGCCAGCAGTTTCCAGCTGACTGGGAATCAGCCCCAGCATTTT
TRBJ1-5 | NA | TRBV9 | TRBD1 | CASNAGGENQPQHF | TGTGCCAGCAACGCAGGGGGAGAGAATCAGCCCCAGCATTTT
TRBJ2-6 | NA | TRBV5-1 | NA | CASSVNGANVLTF | TGCGCCAGCAGTGTTAATGGGGCCAACGTCCTGACTTTC
TRBJ2-5 | few | TRBV28 | NA | CASSLDYQETQYF | TGTGCCAGCAGTTTAGACTACCAAGAGACCCAGTACTTC
TRBJ2-5 | NA | TRBV5-1 | TRBD2 | CASSLSPSGDQETQYF | TGCGCCAGCAGCTTGTCCCCTAGCGGGGACCAAGAGACCCAGTACTTC
TRBJ1-2 | few | TRBV2 | TRBD1 | CASSRDRANYGYTF | TGTGCCAGCAGTCGGGACAGAGCTAACTATGGCTACACCTTC
TRBJ2-5 | NA | TRBV15 | NA | CATSRLGGGIRETQYF | TGTGCCACCAGCCGCCTAGGGGGGGGGATCCGGGAGACCCAGTACTTC
TRBJ2-3 | NA | TRBV4-1 | NA | CASSLEESPDTQYF | TGCGCCAGCAGCCTCGAGGAGAGTCCCGATACGCAGTATTTT
TRBJ1-1 | NA | TRBV2 | NA | CASTLQGGTEAFF | TGTGCCAGCACCCTACAAGGGGGCACTGAAGCTTTCTTT
TRBJ1-1 | NA | TRBV28 | NA | CASSTGTIDTEAFF | TGTGCCAGCAGTACCGGGACAATCGACACTGAAGCTTTCTTT
TRBJ1-2 | NA | TRBV6-1 | TRBD1 | CASSRLGTGHGYTF | TGTGCCAGCAGCCGACTCGGGACAGGGCATGGCTACACCTTC
TRBJ1-6 | few | TRBV6-1 | TRBD1 | CASSGPGQGDSPLHF | TGTGCCAGCAGTGGACCGGGACAGGGCGATTCACCCCTCCACTTT
TRBJ2-3 | NA | TRBV2 | NA | CASSEMSMQYF | TGTGCCAGCAGTGAAATGAGTATGCAGTATTTT
TRBJ1-3 | NA | TRBV4-2 | NA | CASSHSGGSSGNTIYF | TGTGCCAGCAGCCATAGCGGTGGCTCGTCGGGAAACACCATATATTTT
TRBJ2-5 | NA | TRBV10-3 | NA | CAISDYDRSQETQYF | TGTGCCATCAGTGATTACGACAGATCCCAAGAGACCCAGTACTTC
TRBJ2-7 | NA | TRBV25-1 | NA | CASSAPSYEQYF | TGTGCCAGCAGTGCCCCATCCTACGAGCAGTACTTC
TRBJ2-3 | NA | TRBV10-3 | TRBD2 | CAISPTSGGTTDTQYF | TGTGCCATCAGTCCCACTAGCGGGGGGACCACAGATACGCAGTATTTT
TRBJ2-7 | NA | TRBV6-1 | TRBD1 | CASSEPPQRTGSYEQYF | TGTGCCAGCAGTGAACCCCCCCAACGGACAGGCTCCTACGAGCAGTACTTC
TRBJ1-5 | NA | TRBV9 | NA | CASNGRQHSNQPQHF | TGTGCCAGCAATGGGCGCCAGCATAGCAATCAGCCCCAGCATTTT
TRBJ1-1 | few | TRBV30 | NA | CAWSVLLEAFF | TGTGCCTGGAGTGTTCTCCTTGAAGCTTTCTTT
TRBJ2-7 | NA | TRBV5-1 | TRBD1 | CASSYGTGGLGGEQYF | TGCGCCAGCAGTTACGGGACAGGGGGGCTCGGAGGCGAGCAGTACTTC
TRBJ1-2 | NA | TRBV5-1 | TRBD1 | CASSTQGADYGYTF | TGCGCCAGCAGCACACAGGGGGCCGACTATGGCTACACCTTC
TRBJ2-7 | NA | TRBV30 | TRBD1 | CAWSMGQLSYEQYF | TGTGCCTGGAGTATGGGACAGTTATCCTACGAGCAGTACTTC
TRBJ2-2 | NA | TRBV14 | TRBD1 | CASSQAGGPGELFF | TGTGCCAGCAGCCAAGCAGGGGGCCCCGGGGAGCTGTTTTTT
TRBJ2-1 | NA | TRBV7-3 | NA | CARQGYLDNEQFF | TGTGCCAGACAGGGATATTTGGACAATGAGCAGTTCTTC
TRBJ2-6 | NA | TRBV30 | TRBD1 | CAWSVKSGQGGPGANVLTF | TGTGCCTGGAGTGTTAAGTCAGGACAGGGTGGCCCTGGGGCCAACGTCCTGACTTTC
TRBJ2-5 | NA | TRBV10-2 | NA | CASGLTQGIQETQYF | TGCGCCAGCGGACTCACACAGGGCATACAAGAGACCCAGTACTTC
TRBJ2-2 | NA | TRBV27 | TRBD2 | CASSSPPPSGRAYTGELFF | TGTGCCAGCAGTTCACCACCACCTAGCGGGAGGGCCTACACCGGGGAGCTGTTTTTT
TRBJ1-3 | NA | TRBV6-5 | NA | CASSPDSASGNTIYF | TGTGCCAGCAGTCCCGACAGCGCCTCTGGAAACACCATATATTTT
TRBJ1-5 | NA | TRBV7-8 | NA | CASSSARAHSNHPQHF | TGTGCCAGCAGCTCTGCCAGGGCCCATAGCAATCATCCCCAGCATTTT
TRBJ2-7 | NA | TRBV14 | TRBD1 | CASSRDRALSRQYF | TGTGCCAGCAGCCGGGACAGGGCGCTTTCAAGGCAGTACTTC
TRBJ1-2 | few | TRBV19 | TRBD1 | CARPGQLSGYGYTF | TGTGCCAGGCCGGGACAGCTTTCTGGCTATGGCTACACCTTC
TRBJ2-2 | NA | TRBV5-4 | TRBD1 | CASSRRDSYTGELFF | TGTGCCAGCAGCCGCCGGGACAGTTACACCGGGGAGCTGTTTTTT
TRBJ2-5 | NA | TRBV9 | TRBD2 | CASSAGAGTSGGTQYF | TGTGCCAGCAGCGCCGGTGCCGGGACTAGCGGCGGGACCCAGTACTTC